The rows below give T cell receptor beta chains drawn from one sample of a study of blood T cells in healthy people across ages. Each CDR3 protein gets one entry after TCRdb re-called the 5' RACE reads with MiXCR. The sample contains about 1.6 million distinct CDR3 sequences, around 36% of which appear only once. Sequencing was done on a sample of blood. The origin of the receptors is a woman aged 30 to 39 in good health. CDR3s include the opening cysteine and the closing phenylalanine or tryptophan. Each record gives: J gene, V gene, clone size, D gene, CDR3 protein, CDR3 DNA. D genes are given only for firm matches. The listing skips clone size in some rows; elsewhere it reads once, few, many or a size class.

TRBJ2-1,TRBV20-1,few,TRBD2,CRGLAGVRSYNEQFF,TGCAGGGGACTAGCGGGTGTCCGCTCCTACAATGAGCAGTTCTTC
TRBJ2-3,TRBV7-2,NA,NA,CASSFMADTQYF,TGTGCCAGCAGCTTTATGGCAGATACGCAGTATTTT
TRBJ2-5,TRBV11-2,NA,TRBD2,CASSQRIGASGRVSQETQYF,TGTGCCAGCAGCCAAAGGATAGGGGCTAGCGGGAGGGTGAGCCAAGAGACCCAGTACTTC
TRBJ2-1,TRBV24-1,few,NA,CATSDVRENEQFF,TGTGCCACCAGTGATGTGAGGGAAAATGAGCAGTTCTTC
TRBJ2-2,TRBV9,NA,NA,CASSARPKNTGELFF,TGTGCCAGCAGCGCCCGGCCTAAGAACACCGGGGAGCTGTTTTTT
TRBJ1-1,TRBV11-1,NA,NA,CASSLLQEVTEAFF,TGTGCCAGCAGCTTGTTACAGGAGGTCACTGAAGCTTTCTTT
TRBJ2-7,TRBV6-5,NA,TRBD2,CASSPLAGAREQYF,TGTGCCAGCAGTCCACTAGCGGGGGCACGGGAGCAGTACTTC
TRBJ2-7,TRBV5-4,NA,NA,CASSLTCEQYF,TGTGCCAGCAGCTTGACTTGCGAGCAGTACTTC
TRBJ1-6,TRBV13,NA,NA,CASSPRGWNSPLHF,TGTGCCAGCAGCCCCAGGGGTTGGAATTCACCCCTCCACTTT
TRBJ2-3,TRBV4-2,few,TRBD2,CASSPSLAGAKDTQYF,TGTGCCAGCAGCCCGTCACTAGCGGGAGCTAAAGATACGCAGTATTTT
TRBJ2-3,TRBV6-1,few,NA,CASARLGLGADTQYF,TGTGCCAGCGCCCGACTGGGTTTGGGGGCAGATACGCAGTATTTT
TRBJ1-1,TRBV11-2,few,NA,CASSFGSRTEAFF,TGTGCCAGCAGCTTCGGGTCCCGCACTGAAGCTTTCTTT
TRBJ2-5,TRBV7-8,NA,NA,CASSLEARVGAAQGTQYF,TGTGCCAGCAGCTTAGAGGCACGAGTAGGGGCTGCACAAGGGACCCAGTACTTC
TRBJ2-1,TRBV14,few,NA,CASSQDLEAGLGEQFF,TGTGCCAGCAGCCAAGATCTCGAGGCTGGACTTGGTGAGCAGTTCTTC
TRBJ1-1,TRBV5-1,NA,NA,CASSPARGMGTEAFF,TGCGCCAGCAGCCCAGCCAGGGGCATGGGCACTGAAGCTTTCTTT
TRBJ1-1,TRBV6-1,NA,TRBD1,CASSGPGQKTEAFF,TGTGCCAGCAGTGGTCCGGGACAGAAGACTGAAGCTTTCTTT
TRBJ2-6,TRBV25-1,few,NA,CASSEQGLGANVLTF,TGTGCCAGCAGTGAACAGGGACTGGGGGCCAACGTCCTGACTTTC
TRBJ2-5,TRBV2,NA,NA,CASKEDYIVSRETQYF,TGTGCCAGTAAAGAGGACTACATCGTCTCTCGGGAGACCCAGTACTTC
TRBJ2-5,TRBV6-1,few,TRBD1,CASSWTGADQETQYF,TGTGCCAGCAGCTGGACAGGGGCTGACCAAGAGACCCAGTACTTC
TRBJ2-1,TRBV10-1,NA,NA,CASNDGGHEQFF,TGCGCCAGCAATGACGGGGGCCATGAGCAGTTCTTC
TRBJ1-1,TRBV6-5,NA,NA,CASRPSGSGAGTEAFF,TGTGCCAGCAGGCCGTCAGGGTCAGGGGCAGGCACTGAAGCTTTCTTT
TRBJ1-2,TRBV6-2/TRBV6-3,NA,NA,CASSQKGRALYGYTF,TGTGCCAGCAGTCAAAAAGGACGGGCCCTCTATGGCTACACCTTC
TRBJ2-6,TRBV10-3,NA,TRBD1,CAISVTGGGSGANVLTF,TGTGCCATCAGTGTAACAGGGGGCGGCTCTGGGGCCAACGTCCTGACTTTC
TRBJ2-5,TRBV7-6,NA,TRBD2,CASSPAKITRLAGVQETQYF,TGTGCCAGCAGCCCCGCCAAGATAACCAGACTAGCGGGAGTCCAAGAGACCCAGTACTTC
TRBJ2-2,TRBV9,NA,NA,CASSVSLTPELFF,TGTGCCAGCAGCGTATCCTTAACACCGGAGCTGTTTTTT
TRBJ2-1,TRBV5-4,NA,NA,CASSLDGGGSLLVQFF,TGTGCCAGCAGCTTGGACGGAGGGGGCAGTCTCCTGGTGCAGTTCTTC
TRBJ2-7,TRBV20-1,NA,NA,CSARDVLDGLGEQYF,TGCAGTGCTAGAGATGTCCTAGACGGACTGGGCGAGCAGTACTTC